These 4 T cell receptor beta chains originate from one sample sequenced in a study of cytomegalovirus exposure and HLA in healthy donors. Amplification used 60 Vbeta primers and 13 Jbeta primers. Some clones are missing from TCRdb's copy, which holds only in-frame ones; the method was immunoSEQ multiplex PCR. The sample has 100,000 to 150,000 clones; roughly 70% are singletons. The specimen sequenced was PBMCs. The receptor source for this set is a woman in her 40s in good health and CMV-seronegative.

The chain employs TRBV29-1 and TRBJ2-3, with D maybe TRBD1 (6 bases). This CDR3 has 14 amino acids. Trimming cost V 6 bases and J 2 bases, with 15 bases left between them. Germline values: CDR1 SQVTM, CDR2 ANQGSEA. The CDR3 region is CSVRGSDFTDTQYF. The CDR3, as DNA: TGCAGCGTAAGGGGGTCGGATTTCACAGATACGCAGTATTTT.

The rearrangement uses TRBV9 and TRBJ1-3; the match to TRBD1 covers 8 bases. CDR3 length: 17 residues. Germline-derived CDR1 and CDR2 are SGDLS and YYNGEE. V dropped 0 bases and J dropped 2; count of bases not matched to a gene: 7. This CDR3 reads CASSVGQGASTGNTIYF. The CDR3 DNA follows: TGTGCCAGCAGCGTAGGGCAGGGGGCTTCAACTGGAAACACCATATATTTT. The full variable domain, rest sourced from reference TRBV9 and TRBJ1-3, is DSGVTQTPKHLITATGQRVTLRCSPRSGDLSVYWYQQSLDQGLQFLIQYYNGEERAKGNILERFSAQQFPDLHSELNLSSLELGDSALYFCASSVGQGASTGNTIYFGEGSWLTVV.

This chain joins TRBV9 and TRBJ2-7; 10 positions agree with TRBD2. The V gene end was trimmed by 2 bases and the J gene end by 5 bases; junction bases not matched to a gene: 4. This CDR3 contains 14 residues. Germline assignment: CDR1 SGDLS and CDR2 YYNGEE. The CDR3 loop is CASSVGAGGHEQYF. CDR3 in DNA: TGTGCCAGCAGCGTTGGAGCGGGGGGGCACGAGCAGTACTTC.

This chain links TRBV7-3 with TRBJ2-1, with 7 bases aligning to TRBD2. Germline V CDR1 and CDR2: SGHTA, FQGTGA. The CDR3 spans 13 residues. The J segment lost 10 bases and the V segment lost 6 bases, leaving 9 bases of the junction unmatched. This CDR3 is CASSSEAGREQFF. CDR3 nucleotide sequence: TGTGCCAGCAGTAGTGAGGCCGGGAGGGAGCAGTTCTTC.